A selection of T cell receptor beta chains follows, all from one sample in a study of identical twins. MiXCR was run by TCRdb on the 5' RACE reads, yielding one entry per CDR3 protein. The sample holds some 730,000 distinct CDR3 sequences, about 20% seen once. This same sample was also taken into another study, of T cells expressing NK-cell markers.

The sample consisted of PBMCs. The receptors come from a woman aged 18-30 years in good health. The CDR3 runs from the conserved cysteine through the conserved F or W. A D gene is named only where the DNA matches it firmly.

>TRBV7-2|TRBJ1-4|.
CASSFGGGAHEKLFF
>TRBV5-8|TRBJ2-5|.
CASGSRETQYF
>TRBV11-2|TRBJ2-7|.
CASSARSTSGSYEQYF
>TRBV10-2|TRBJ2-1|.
CASSESGSKEQFF
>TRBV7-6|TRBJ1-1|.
CASSLQGGLNTEAFF
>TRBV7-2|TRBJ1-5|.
CASSLWRSGWPQHF
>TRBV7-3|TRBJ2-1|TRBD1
CASSYTQGFNEQFF
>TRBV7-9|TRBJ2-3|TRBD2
CASSPRGAGGTDTQYF
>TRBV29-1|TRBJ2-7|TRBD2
CSVVAGEGSYEQYF
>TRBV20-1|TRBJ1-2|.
CSARRQKVSYGYTF
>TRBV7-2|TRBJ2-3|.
CASSPGKGDTQYF
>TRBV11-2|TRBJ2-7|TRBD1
CASSLVGQGTGEQYF
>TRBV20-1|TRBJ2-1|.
CSSTDRTATSYNEQFF
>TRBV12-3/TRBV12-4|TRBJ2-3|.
CAVSEGNTDTQYF
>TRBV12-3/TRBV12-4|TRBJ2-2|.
CASSFGGNTGELFF
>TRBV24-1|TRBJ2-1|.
CATSVLRTPYNEQFF
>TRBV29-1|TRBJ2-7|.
CSVSGSWDPPYEQYF
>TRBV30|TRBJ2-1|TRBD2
CAWSYGTSGRGSEQFF
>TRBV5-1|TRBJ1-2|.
CASSLAAGSYGYTF
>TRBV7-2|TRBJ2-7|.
CASSFQVPYEQYF
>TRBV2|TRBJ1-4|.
CASSEKGATNEKLFF
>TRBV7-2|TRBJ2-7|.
CASSLAPNSYEQYF
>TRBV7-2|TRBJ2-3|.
CASSGIRTDTQYF
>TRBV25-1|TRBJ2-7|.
CASTYSSASYEQYF
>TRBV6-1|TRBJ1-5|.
CASRLLGGTSNQPQHF
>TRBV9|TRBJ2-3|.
CASSAQGRYADTQYF
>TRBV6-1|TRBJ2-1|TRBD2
CASNPIAETSLNEQFF
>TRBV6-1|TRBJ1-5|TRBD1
CASSTGTGSNQPQHF
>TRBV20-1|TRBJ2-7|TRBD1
CSATDRVRYEQYF
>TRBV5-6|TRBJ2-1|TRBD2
CASSLFEREGQWNEQFF
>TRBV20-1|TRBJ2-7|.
CSARDPPTPGEQYF
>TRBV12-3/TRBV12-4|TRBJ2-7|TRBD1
CASSRGLDEQYF
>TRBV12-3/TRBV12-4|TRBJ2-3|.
CASSFGGRVTDTQYF
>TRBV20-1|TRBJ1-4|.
CSAQGGTNEKLFF
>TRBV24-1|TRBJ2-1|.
CATSDFKVPIGQFF
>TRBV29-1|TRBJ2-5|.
CSVGGDQETQYF
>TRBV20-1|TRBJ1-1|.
CSARPSQATEAFF
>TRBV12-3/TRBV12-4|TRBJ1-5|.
CASSDQGAQPQHF
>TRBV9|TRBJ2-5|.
CASSPPGGQETQYF
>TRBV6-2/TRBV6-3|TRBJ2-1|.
CASSLDIRPHNEQFF
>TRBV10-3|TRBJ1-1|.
CAISEAGPATEAFF
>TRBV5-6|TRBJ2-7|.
CASSFPLGTEQYF
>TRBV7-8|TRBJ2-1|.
CASRTRVPGSSYNEQFF
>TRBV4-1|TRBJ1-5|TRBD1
CASSQDFPRGSQPQHF
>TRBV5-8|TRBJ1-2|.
CASSSPQTGLYGYTF
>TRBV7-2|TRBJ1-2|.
CASSLRSGDGYTF
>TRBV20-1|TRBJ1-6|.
CSASDGNSPLHF
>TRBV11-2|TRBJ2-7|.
CASSRHRTYEQYF
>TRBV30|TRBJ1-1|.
CAWRRVLQAFF
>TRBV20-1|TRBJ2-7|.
CSADASKAQYF
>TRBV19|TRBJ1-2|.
CASSPAVHYGYTF
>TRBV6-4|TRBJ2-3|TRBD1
CASSPTGTGETDTQYF
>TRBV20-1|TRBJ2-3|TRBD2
CSATPGTSGTDTQYF
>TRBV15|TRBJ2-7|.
CATSTYLGHSLYEQYF
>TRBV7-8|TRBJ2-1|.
CASSRILVTRNEQFF
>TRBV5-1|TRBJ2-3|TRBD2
CASSFGGLAFSDTQYF
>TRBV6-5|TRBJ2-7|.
CASSPDYREQYF